This T cell receptor (beta chain) came from a study of blood T cell repertoires in COVID-19. This CDR3 has 13 amino acids. The V gene's germline CDR1 is SQVTM and CDR2 ANQGSEA. V lost 6 bases and J lost 1; bases outside the gene matches: 5. In the original analysis: The assay estimated nucleated cells by amplifying reference gene primers. Assay: immunoSEQ multiplex PCR; the TCRdb copy retains only in-frame clones and omits some. From that table come the V and J calls and clone size; the DNA was used to work out D and trimming. The profile shows roughly 160,000 clones, 79% of them singletons. Seattle cases were enrolled at active infection and followed longitudinally.

The V call is TRBV29-1, the J call TRBJ2-5, with 7 bases aligning to TRBD1. The clonotype comes from a woman aged 60-70 years with COVID-19, enrolled during active disease. Sequences were obtained from peripheral blood. The CDR3 nucleotides are TGCAGCGTGGCCGGGACAGTCCAAGAGACCCAGTACTTC. This gives the protein CSVAGTVQETQYF.